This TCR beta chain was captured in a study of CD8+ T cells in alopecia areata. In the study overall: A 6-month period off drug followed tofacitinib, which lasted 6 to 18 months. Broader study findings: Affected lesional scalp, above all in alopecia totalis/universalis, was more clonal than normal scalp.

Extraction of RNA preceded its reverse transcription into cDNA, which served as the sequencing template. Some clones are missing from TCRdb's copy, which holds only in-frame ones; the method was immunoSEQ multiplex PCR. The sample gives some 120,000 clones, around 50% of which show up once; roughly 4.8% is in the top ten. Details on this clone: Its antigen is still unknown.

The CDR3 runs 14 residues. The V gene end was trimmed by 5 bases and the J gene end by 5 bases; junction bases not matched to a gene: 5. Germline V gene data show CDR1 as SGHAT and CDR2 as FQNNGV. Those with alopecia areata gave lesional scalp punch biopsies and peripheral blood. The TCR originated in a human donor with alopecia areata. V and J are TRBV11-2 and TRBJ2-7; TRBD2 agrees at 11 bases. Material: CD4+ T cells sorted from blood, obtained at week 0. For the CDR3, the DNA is TGTGCCAGCAGCCTTAGCGGGGGGGCCCACGAGCAGTACTTC. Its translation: CASSLSGGAHEQYF.